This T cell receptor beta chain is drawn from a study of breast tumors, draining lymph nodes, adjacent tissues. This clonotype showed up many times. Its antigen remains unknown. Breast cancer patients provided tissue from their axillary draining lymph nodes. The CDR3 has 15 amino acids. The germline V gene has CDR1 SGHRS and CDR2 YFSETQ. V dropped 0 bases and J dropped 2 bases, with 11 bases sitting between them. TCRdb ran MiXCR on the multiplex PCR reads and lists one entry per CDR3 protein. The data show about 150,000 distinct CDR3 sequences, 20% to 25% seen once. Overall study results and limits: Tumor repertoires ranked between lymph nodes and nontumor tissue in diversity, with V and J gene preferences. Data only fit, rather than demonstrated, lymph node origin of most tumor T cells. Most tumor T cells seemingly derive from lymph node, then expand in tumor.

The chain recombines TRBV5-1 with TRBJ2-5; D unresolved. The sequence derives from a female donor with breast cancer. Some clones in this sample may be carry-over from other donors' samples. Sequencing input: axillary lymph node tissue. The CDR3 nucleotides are TGCGCCAGCAGCTTGGTTCAGACCTATCAAGAGACCCAGTACTTC. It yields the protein CASSLVQTYQETQYF.